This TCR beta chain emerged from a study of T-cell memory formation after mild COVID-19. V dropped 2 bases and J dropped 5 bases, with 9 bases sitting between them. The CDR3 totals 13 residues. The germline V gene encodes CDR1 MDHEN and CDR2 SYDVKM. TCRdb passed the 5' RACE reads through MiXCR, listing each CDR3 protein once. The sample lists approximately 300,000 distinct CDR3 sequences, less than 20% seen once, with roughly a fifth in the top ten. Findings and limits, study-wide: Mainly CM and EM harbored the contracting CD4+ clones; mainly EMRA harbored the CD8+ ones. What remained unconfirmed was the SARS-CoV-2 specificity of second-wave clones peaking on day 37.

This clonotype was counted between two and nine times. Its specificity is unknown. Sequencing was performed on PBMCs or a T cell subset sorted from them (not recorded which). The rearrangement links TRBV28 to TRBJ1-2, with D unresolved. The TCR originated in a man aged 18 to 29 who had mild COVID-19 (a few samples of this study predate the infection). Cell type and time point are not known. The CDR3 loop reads CASSLTALYGYTF. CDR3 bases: TGTGCCAGCAGTTTAACGGCCTTGTATGGCTACACCTTC.